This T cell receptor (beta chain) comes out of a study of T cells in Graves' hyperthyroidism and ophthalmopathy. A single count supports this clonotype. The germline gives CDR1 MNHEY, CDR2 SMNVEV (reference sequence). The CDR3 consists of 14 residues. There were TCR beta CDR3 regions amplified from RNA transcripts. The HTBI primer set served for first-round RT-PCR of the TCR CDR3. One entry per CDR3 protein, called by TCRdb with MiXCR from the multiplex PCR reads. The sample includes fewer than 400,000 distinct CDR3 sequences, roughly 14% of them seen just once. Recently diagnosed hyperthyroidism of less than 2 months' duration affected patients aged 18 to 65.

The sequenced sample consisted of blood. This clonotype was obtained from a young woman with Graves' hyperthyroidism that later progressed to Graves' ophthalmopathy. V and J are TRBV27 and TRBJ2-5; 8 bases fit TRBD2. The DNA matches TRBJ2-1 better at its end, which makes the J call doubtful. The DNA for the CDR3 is TGTGCCAGCAGTTCGGGACTAGATAGAGAGACCCAGTTCTTC. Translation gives CASSSGLDRETQFF.